This T cell receptor beta chain was recorded in a study of blood T cell repertoires in COVID-19. This CDR3 is built from 15 residues. From germline, CDR1 is SGHRS and CDR2 YFSETQ. V lost 4 bases, J lost 5 bases, and 5 bases stayed unmatched. Study members were between roughly 18 and 100 years old and lived in around 24 US regions. Cohort placement rested on clinical history that participants reported themselves. How the authors handled the data: Amplification of reference gene primers was used by the study to estimate nucleated cell counts. TCRdb's table, derived via immunoSEQ multiplex PCR, lists solely in-frame clones and lacks some. The V and J calls and clone size are taken from that table; D and trimming were inferred from the DNA. The table records about 260,000 clones, 85% to 90% of them present only once.

This clonotype originated in a woman younger than 45 with acute COVID-19. This rearrangement joins TRBV5-1 to TRBJ2-5; 13 nucleotides line up with TRBD2. The sequencing sample was made of PBMCs or T cells enriched from blood (not recorded which). The CDR3, as DNA: TGCGCCAGCAGCATGGGACTAGCGGGGAGGGAGACCCAGTACTTC. Translating gives CASSMGLAGRETQYF.